One and the same sample provided the 31 T cell receptor beta chains below, sequenced in a study of T-cell memory formation after mild COVID-19. Each CDR3 protein gets one entry after TCRdb re-called the 5' RACE reads with MiXCR. In the table there are about 180,000 distinct CDR3 sequences, more than 15% of which are singletons. Sequencing was carried out using PBMCs or a T cell subset sorted from them (not recorded which). These receptor sequences come from an adult woman who had mild COVID-19 (a few samples of this study predate the infection). Cell type and time point are not known.

This clonotype was picked up many times. This chain joins TRBV6-2 or TRBV6-3 and TRBJ2-7; no reliable D call. Germline-derived CDR1 and CDR2 are MNHEY and SVGEGT. V was pared by 10 bases and J by 3 bases, with 19 bases between. The CDR3 loop spans 14 amino acids. For the CDR3, the DNA is TGTGCCACCCAGGCCGATAGGAGCTACTACGAGCAGTACTTC. This sequence encodes CATQADRSYYEQYF.

The chain has TRBV7-9 and TRBJ1-6, with D maybe TRBD1 (6 bases). The CDR3 runs 14 residues. V lost 11 bases and J lost 9, with 20 bases in between. Germline CDR1 is SEHNR and CDR2 is FQNEAQ (reference sequence). The CDR3 protein is CASGGPEGISPLHF. CDR3 nucleotides: TGTGCCTCGGGGGGGCCCGAGGGAATTTCACCCCTCCACTTT.

This clonotype was picked up a small number of times. This chain joins TRBV5-1 and TRBJ2-1, with D perhaps matching TRBD1 (8 bases). V was pared by 0 bases and J by 4 bases, with 11 bases between. This CDR3 spans 15 amino acids. Looked up from germline, CDR1 is SGHRS and CDR2 is YFSETQ. The CDR3 here is CASSLVQGGYNEQFF. DNA for the CDR3: TGCGCCAGCAGCTTGGTACAGGGGGGGTACAATGAGCAGTTCTTC.

This clonotype has a handful of counts. The rearrangement joins TRBV30 to TRBJ2-7; 8 bases are a match to TRBD1. With 4 bases clipped from V and 2 bases from J, the junction kept 1 base outside the gene matches. CDR1 and CDR2 from the germline V gene are GTSNPN and SVGIG (reference sequence). This CDR3 region has 12 residues. CDR3 residues: CAWTGGPYEQYF. As DNA, the CDR3 is TGTGCCTGGACAGGGGGCCCCTACGAGCAGTACTTC.

This clonotype was counted a few times. The V and J genes are TRBV20-1 and TRBJ1-5; D remains unclear. The V end was cut by 0 bases, the J end by 0 bases, with 12 bases between. Germline lookup yields CDR1 DFQATT and CDR2 SNEGSKA (reference sequence). This CDR3 has 16 residues. CDR3 DNA sequence: TGCAGTGCTAGAGATCGGAGGAGAGATAGCAATCAGCCCCAGCATTTT. Its translation: CSARDRRRDSNQPQHF.

This clonotype was seen more than once but under ten times. The chain employs TRBV12-3 or TRBV12-4 and TRBJ2-3; TRBD2 is a possible D gene (6 bases). Deletions cut 8 bases from V and 4 bases from J, with 19 bases between. CDR3 length: 15 amino acids. The CDR3 coding sequence is TGTGCCAGCCGACTAAATAGCTGGGGGGCAGATACGCAGTATTTT. This gives the protein CASRLNSWGADTQYF.

The V gene is TRBV7-2, the J gene TRBJ2-7, with 9 bases that match TRBD2. V lost 5 bases to trimming and J lost 5 bases; unmatched junction nucleotides: 13. Germline assignment: CDR1 SGHTA and CDR2 FQGNSA. The length of the CDR3 is 16 residues. CDR3 bases: TGTGCCAGCAGCCCCTCGTTGATAGCGGGAGCCCACGAGCAGTACTTC. This gives the protein CASSPSLIAGAHEQYF.

This clonotype was observed a few times. The chain combines TRBV18 with TRBJ2-7; tentatively, D is TRBD1 or TRBD2 (5 bases each). Germline V gene lookup returns CDR1 KGHSH and CDR2 LQKENI. The CDR3 totals 15 residues. The V and J ends lost 0 bases and 2 bases respectively, with 11 bases between them. DNA for the CDR3: TGTGCCAGCTCACCACCTGGGACGAGGGCCTACGAGCAGTACTTC. Protein sequence: CASSPPGTRAYEQYF.

This clonotype has more than one count but fewer than ten. V and J are TRBV6-2 or TRBV6-3 and TRBJ2-2, with D perhaps being TRBD1 or TRBD2 (5 bases each). Per the germline V gene, CDR1 is MNHEY and CDR2 is SVGEGT. The CDR3 has 15 residues. V was pared by 0 bases and J by 5 bases, with 10 bases between. CDR3 DNA: TGTGCCAGCAGTTACTCCGGGACGCGGACCGGGGAGCTGTTTTTT. Its protein is CASSYSGTRTGELFF.

The gene calls are TRBV12-3 or TRBV12-4 and TRBJ1-2; the match to TRBD1 covers 10 bases. The ends lost 4 bases at V and 4 bases at J; junction bases unmatched: 6. The CDR3 spans 15 residues. CDR3 sequence (DNA): TGTGCCAGCAGTTCACCGGGACAGGGGAGCTATGGCTACACCTTC. Translation gives CASSSPGQGSYGYTF.

V and J are TRBV9 and TRBJ2-1, with 8 bases matching TRBD2. CDR1 and CDR2 from the germline V gene are SGDLS and YYNGEE. Unmatched junction bases numbered 9, after V lost 0 bases and J lost 1 base. This CDR3 has 18 amino acids. The DNA for the CDR3 is TGTGCCAGCAGCGTAGAAAGCGGGAGTGAATCTTCCTACAATGAGCAGTTCTTC. Protein: CASSVESGSESSYNEQFF.

This clonotype was observed a few times. The CDR3 bases are TGTGCCAGCAGTTTAGATAGCGGGAGAGGAAATGAGCAGTTCTTC. Protein product: CASSLDSGRGNEQFF. The genes are TRBV6-6 and TRBJ2-1; 9 bases are a match to TRBD2. Trimming cost V 4 bases and J 7 bases; bases outside gene matches: 8. This CDR3 has 15 residues. CDR1 is MNHNY, CDR2 SVGAGI, per germline (reference sequence).

This clonotype was observed a few times. The chain is built from TRBV7-2 and TRBJ2-1; 12 positions agree with TRBD1. Germline CDR1 SGHTA, CDR2 FQGNSA. This CDR3 region has 15 residues. The J segment lost 8 bases and the V segment lost 1 base, leaving 3 bases of the junction unmatched. CDR3 in DNA: TGTGCCAGCAGCTTAGGGGACAGGGGGCCCCATGAGCAGTTCTTC. Translation: CASSLGDRGPHEQFF.

This clonotype was picked up many times. The rearrangement joins TRBV7-3 to TRBJ2-2, with 7 bases lining up with TRBD2. The CDR3 runs to 16 residues. V lost 4 bases to trimming and J lost 1 base; unmatched junction nucleotides: 6. Germline CDR1 SGHTA, CDR2 FQGTGA. This chain's CDR3 is CASSSLRGMNTGELFF. CDR3 DNA: TGTGCCAGCAGCTCCTTGCGGGGGATGAACACCGGGGAGCTGTTTTTT.

The V gene is TRBV7-3, the J gene TRBJ2-1, with a possible D match to TRBD2 (6 bases). CDR3 length equals 16 residues. Germline CDR1 SGHTA, CDR2 FQGTGA. Trimming took off 0 bases at V and 5 bases at J, with 14 bases between the two ends. The CDR3 nucleotides are TGTGCCAGCAGCTTAACCGGCTCTAGCGAAGACAATGAGCAGTTCTTC. Its protein is CASSLTGSSEDNEQFF.

The chain uses TRBV30 and TRBJ1-2; weak D call: TRBD1 (6 bases). This CDR3 is built from 12 residues. From germline, CDR1 is GTSNPN and CDR2 SVGIG (reference sequence). V was pared by 5 bases and J by 4 bases, with 11 bases between. CDR3 region: CAWDWGAYGYTF. DNA of the CDR3: TGTGCCTGGGACTGGGGGGCCTATGGCTACACCTTC.

J is TRBJ1-1 and V is TRBV2, with D perhaps matching TRBD1 (5 bases). The CDR3 runs 13 residues. V was clipped by 5 bases and J by 7 bases, with 14 bases between them. CDR1 is SNHLY, CDR2 FYNNEI, per germline. CDR3 nucleotides: TGTGCCAGCAGTCAGGGCCCTGGGGGTGAAGCTTTCTTT. Translated, it gives CASSQGPGGEAFF. Looking up the rest from reference TRBV2 and TRBJ1-1 gives the full variable domain: EPEVTQTPSHQVTQMGQEVILRCVPISNHLYFYWYRQILGQKVEFLVSFYNNEISEKSEIFDDQFSVERPDGSNFTLKIRSTKLEDSAMYFCASSQGPGGEAFFGQGTRLTVV.

The rearrangement joins TRBV9 to TRBJ1-2; 8 bases line up with TRBD1. Germline values: CDR1 SGDLS, CDR2 YYNGEE. Losses at the gene ends were 2 bases for V and 0 bases for J; bases not matched to a gene: 12. This CDR3 is 18 amino acids long. The CDR3 bases are TGTGCCAGCAGCGTGGGAGACAGGGGAGGTAGTCCTAACTATGGCTACACCTTC. Its translation is CASSVGDRGGSPNYGYTF.

The table lists this clonotype with a few counts. In nucleotides, the CDR3 is TGCAGTGCTAACAGGCTATTCCGAAAGGAATCAACCACGGACAATGAGCAGTTCTTC. The encoded protein is CSANRLFRKESTTDNEQFF. The chain carries TRBV20-1 and TRBJ2-1; a possible D gene is TRBD1 (5 bases). V was pared by 4 bases and J by 5 bases, with 30 bases between. Germline V CDR1 and CDR2: DFQATT, SNEGSKA (reference sequence). The CDR3 spans 19 residues.

This clonotype showed up just a few times. The chain is built from TRBV7-8 and TRBJ2-5; TRBD2 is a possible D gene (6 bases). The ends were cut back, 2 bases at V and 9 bases at J, with 7 bases in the middle. Germline V gene lookup returns CDR1 SGHVS and CDR2 FQNEAQ. The CDR3 spans 11 residues. Here the CDR3 DNA reads TGTGCCAGCAGCTTAACGGGGGCCCAGTACTTC. This encodes CASSLTGAQYF.

The rearrangement uses TRBV5-1 and TRBJ1-2; possible D gene TRBD1, 5 bases. CDR1 is SGHRS and CDR2 is YFSETQ in the germline V gene. CDR3 size: 15 residues. Trimming stripped 0 bases from V and 5 bases from J, with 14 bases between. The CDR3 sequence is CASSLVQGAVYGYTF. The CDR3 region has the DNA TGCGCCAGCAGCTTGGTGCAGGGCGCGGTTTATGGCTACACCTTC. The complete variable domain, with remaining parts taken from reference TRBV5-1 and TRBJ1-2, reads KAGVTQTPRYLIKTRGQQVTLSCSPISGHRSVSWYQQTPGQGLQFLFEYFSETQRNKGNFPGRFSGRQFSNSRSEMNVSTLELGDSALYLCASSLVQGAVYGYTFGSGTRLTVV.

This clonotype came up many times. CDR3 coding DNA: TGTGCCAGCAGCTTGGCGGCGGCCACACGGGGATACGAGCAGTACTTC. This encodes CASSLAAATRGYEQYF. The V gene is TRBV5-5, the J gene TRBJ2-7, with D possibly being TRBD2 (5 bases). Trimming took 0 bases from V and 4 from J, leaving 17 bases between them. The CDR3 sequence is 16 residues long. Germline-derived CDR1 and CDR2 are SGHKS and YYEKEE (reference sequence). Full variable domain (remainder filled in from reference TRBV5-5 and TRBJ2-7): DAGVTQSPTHLIKTRGQQVTLRCSPISGHKSVSWYQQVLGQGPQFIFQYYEKEERGRGNFPDRFSARQFPNYSSELNVNALLLGDSALYLCASSLAAATRGYEQYFGPGTRLTVT.

The chain uses TRBV27 and TRBJ2-2, with D hard to call. The length of the CDR3 is 12 residues. V shed 3 bases and J shed 5 bases, with 4 bases lying between them. Germline V gene lookup returns CDR1 MNHEY and CDR2 SMNVEV (reference sequence). The CDR3 DNA reads TGTGCCAGCAGTTTTTGGACCGGGGAGCTGTTTTTT. This translates into CASSFWTGELFF.

The chain couples TRBV6-2 or TRBV6-3 to TRBJ1-1; D is unclear. The V end lost 7 bases, the J end lost 4 bases, and 16 bases lay between the germline ends. CDR3 length: 14 amino acids. CDR1 MNHEY and CDR2 SVGEGT come from the germline V gene. CDR3: CASKIDGLGTEAFF. In DNA, the CDR3 is TGTGCCAGCAAAATCGACGGTTTAGGCACTGAAGCTTTCTTT.

This clonotype was found a few times. The chain uses TRBV7-9 and TRBJ1-3, with TRBD1 as a possible D gene (5 bases). The V end was cut by 6 bases, the J end by 0 bases, with 15 bases between. The CDR3 is made up of 16 amino acids. Germline V gene lookup returns CDR1 SEHNR and CDR2 FQNEAQ (reference sequence). The CDR3 sequence is CASSLSRGLSGNTIYF. The DNA of the CDR3 is TGTGCCAGCAGTTTGAGTAGGGGCCTCTCTGGAAACACCATATATTTT.

This clonotype was found a few times. The chain combines TRBV3-1 with TRBJ2-5; no firm D call. This CDR3 contains 12 residues. In germline, CDR1 is LGHDT, CDR2 YNNKEL (reference sequence). With 4 bases removed from V and 3 bases from J, the gap between germline ends came to 6 bases. CDR3: CASSRWEETQYF. The CDR3 DNA sequence: TGTGCCAGCAGCCGTTGGGAAGAGACCCAGTACTTC.

V gene TRBV7-3 combines with J gene TRBJ2-3, with D maybe TRBD2 (7 bases). Trimming cost V 8 bases and J 3 bases, with 18 bases left between them. Germline V gene lookup returns CDR1 SGHTA and CDR2 FQGTGA. The CDR3 extends over 15 amino acids. As DNA, the CDR3 is TGTGCCAGCTCAGACCGCGGGGGCGGAACAGATACGCAGTATTTT. Translated, it gives CASSDRGGGTDTQYF. Drawing the rest from reference TRBV7-3 and TRBJ2-3, the complete variable domain is GAGVSQTPSNKVTEKGKYVELRCDPISGHTALYWYRQSLGQGPEFLIYFQGTGAADDSGLPNDRFFAVRPEGSVSTLKIQRTERGDSAVYLCASSDRGGGTDTQYFGPGTRLTVL.

CDR3 sequence: CASRIPGGWSPLHF. The DNA for the CDR3 is TGTGCCAGCAGAATTCCAGGGGGATGGTCACCCCTCCACTTT. The chain has TRBV12-3 or TRBV12-4 and TRBJ1-6; 7 bases align to TRBD1. The V segment lost 6 bases and the J segment 10 bases; nucleotides outside the gene matches: 9. CDR3 length equals 14 residues.

This chain connects TRBV27 to TRBJ2-3, with 9 bases identical to TRBD1. V lost 8 bases and J lost 4; bases outside the gene matches: 4. Germline V gene data show CDR1 as MNHEY and CDR2 as SMNVEV (reference sequence). The CDR3 runs 13 residues. The CDR3 nucleotides are TGTGCCAGCGGACAGGGGTTGGCAGATACGCAGTATTTT. Its translation: CASGQGLADTQYF.

This rearrangement joins TRBV12-3 or TRBV12-4 to TRBJ1-5, with a possible D match to TRBD1 (6 bases). CDR3 length equals 12 residues. Trimming pared 5 bases from V and 13 bases from J, leaving 15 bases between. CDR3: CASSHPGQVQHF. Here the CDR3 DNA reads TGTGCCAGCAGTCATCCGGGACAAGTGCAGCATTTT.

This chain uses TRBV19 with TRBJ1-2; D remains ambiguous. V was clipped by 0 bases and J by 8 bases, with 10 bases between them. The CDR3 loop spans 13 amino acids. Germline V gene data show CDR1 as LNHDA and CDR2 as SQIVND (reference sequence). CDR3 protein: CASSIEGRGGYTF. The CDR3 DNA reads as TGTGCCAGTAGTATAGAAGGGCGCGGAGGCTACACCTTC.